Sequencing of this T cell receptor beta chain was carried out in a study of blood T cell repertoires in COVID-19. Whole-study context: Samples representing acute and convalescent COVID-19 were sourced from the United States, Italy and Spain. Sample material is recorded as cDNA or gDNA derived from T cells, B-cell-depleted T cells, or PBMCs.

This CDR3 spans 16 amino acids. Losses at the gene ends were 6 bases for V and 6 bases for J; bases not matched to a gene: 14. Germline V gene lookup returns CDR1 KGHSH and CDR2 LQKENI. Original handling: Scientists estimated how many nucleated cells there were by amplifying reference gene primers. Measured with immunoSEQ multiplex PCR; TCRdb has only the in-frame clones, and not every one. V, J and clone size reflect that table, while D and trimming were determined from the DNA. The table records 200,000 to 250,000 clones, roughly 80% of them present only once. Sequenced material: peripheral blood. The chain combines TRBV18 with TRBJ1-2, with 9 bases fitting TRBD1. This sequence originates from a woman aged 55-69 years who had recovered from COVID-19. The CDR3 DNA sequence: TGTGCCAGCTCCTCGGAGGCGGGACAGGGACTACATGGCTACACCTTC. Encoded protein: CASSSEAGQGLHGYTF.